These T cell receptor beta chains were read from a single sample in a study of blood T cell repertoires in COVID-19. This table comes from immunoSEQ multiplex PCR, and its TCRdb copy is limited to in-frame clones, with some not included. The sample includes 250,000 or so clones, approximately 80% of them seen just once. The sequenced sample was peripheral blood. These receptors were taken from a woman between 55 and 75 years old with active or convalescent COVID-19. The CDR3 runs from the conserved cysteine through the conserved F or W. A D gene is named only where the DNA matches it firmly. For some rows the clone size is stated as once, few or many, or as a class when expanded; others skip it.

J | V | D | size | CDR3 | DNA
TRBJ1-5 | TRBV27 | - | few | CASSPRGAGQPQHF | TGTGCCAGCAGCCCTCGGGGAGCAGGACAGCCCCAGCATTTT
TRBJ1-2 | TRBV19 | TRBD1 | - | CASSDRGLHYGYTF | TGTGCCAGTAGTGACAGGGGGCTACATTATGGCTACACCTTC
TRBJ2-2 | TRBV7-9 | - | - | CASSLGQNAGELFF | TGTGCCAGCAGCCTAGGACAGAACGCCGGGGAGCTGTTTTTT
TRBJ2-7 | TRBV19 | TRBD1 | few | CASSLDREDAYEQYF | TGTGCCAGTAGTTTGGACAGGGAGGACGCCTACGAGCAGTACTTC
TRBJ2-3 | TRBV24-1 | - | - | CATSDLNTSPDTQYF | TGTGCCACCAGTGATTTAAATACTAGCCCAGATACGCAGTATTTT
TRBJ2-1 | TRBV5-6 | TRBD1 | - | CASSPGQYDEQFF | TGTGCCAGCAGCCCGGGACAGTACGATGAGCAGTTCTTC
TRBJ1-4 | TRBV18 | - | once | CASSPDGLNEKLFF | TGTGCCAGCTCACCAGACGGACTTAATGAAAAACTGTTTTTT
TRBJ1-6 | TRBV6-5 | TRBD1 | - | CASTLDRGGSPLHF | TGTGCCAGCACCCTGGACAGGGGCGGTTCACCCCTCCACTTT
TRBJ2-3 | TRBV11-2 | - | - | CASAGVSTDTQYF | TGTGCCAGCGCCGGTGTCAGCACAGATACGCAGTATTTT
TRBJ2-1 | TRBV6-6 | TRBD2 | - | CASSYSGREVDNEQFF | TGTGCCAGCAGTTACTCGGGGCGGGAGGTCGACAATGAGCAGTTCTTC
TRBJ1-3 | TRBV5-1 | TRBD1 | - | CASSPQGVGGNTIYF | TGCGCCAGCAGCCCTCAGGGGGTTGGTGGAAACACCATATATTTT
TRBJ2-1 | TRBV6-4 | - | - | CASRAQPNSNEQFF | TGTGCCAGCAGGGCACAGCCTAACAGCAATGAGCAGTTCTTC
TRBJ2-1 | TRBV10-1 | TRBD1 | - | CASQGQGGAEQFF | TGCGCCAGCCAAGGACAGGGAGGCGCTGAGCAGTTCTTC
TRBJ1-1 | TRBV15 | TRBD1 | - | CATSRNRGNTEAFF | TGTGCCACCAGCAGAAACAGGGGGAACACTGAAGCTTTCTTT
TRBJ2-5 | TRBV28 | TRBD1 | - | CASSFQTGGVSGETQYF | TGTGCCAGCAGTTTCCAGACAGGGGGCGTGTCAGGGGAGACCCAGTACTTC
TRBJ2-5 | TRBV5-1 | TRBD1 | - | CASSYSGGQETQYF | TGCGCCAGCAGCTACTCAGGGGGCCAAGAGACCCAGTACTTC
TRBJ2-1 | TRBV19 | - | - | CASSIRAGYDEQFF | TGTGCCAGTAGTATCAGGGCAGGGTACGATGAGCAGTTCTTC
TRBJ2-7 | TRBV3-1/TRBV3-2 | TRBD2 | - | CASSQDLSGSYEQYF | TGTGCCAGCAGCCAAGACCTTAGCGGGAGTTACGAGCAGTACTTC
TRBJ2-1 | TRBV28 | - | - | CASTPRRYNEQFF | TGTGCCAGCACCCCCCGCCGGTACAATGAGCAGTTCTTC
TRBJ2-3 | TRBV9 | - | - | CASSVAGARLTDTQYF | TGTGCCAGCAGCGTAGCGGGAGCTAGATTGACAGATACGCAGTATTTT
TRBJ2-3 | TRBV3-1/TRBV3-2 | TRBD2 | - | CASSPWGLAGGHTDTQYF | TGTGCCAGCAGCCCCTGGGGACTAGCGGGGGGACACACAGATACGCAGTATTTT
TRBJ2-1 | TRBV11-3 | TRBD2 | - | CASSLDFGIGLAGGPEQFF | TGTGCCAGCAGCTTAGATTTCGGGATCGGACTAGCGGGAGGTCCTGAGCAGTTCTTC
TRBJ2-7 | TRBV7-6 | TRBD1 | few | CASSLTPQGARDEQYF | TGTGCCAGCAGCTTAACCCCCCAGGGGGCTAGGGACGAGCAGTACTTC
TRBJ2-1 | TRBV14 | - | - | CASSQARVWRNEQFF | TGTGCCAGCAGCCAAGCGAGGGTCTGGAGGAATGAGCAGTTCTTC
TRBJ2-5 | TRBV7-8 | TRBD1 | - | CASSTQGWKETQYF | TGTGCCAGCAGCACACAGGGGTGGAAAGAGACCCAGTACTTC
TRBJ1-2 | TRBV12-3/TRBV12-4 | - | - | CASSLFQNYGYTF | TGTGCCAGCAGTTTATTCCAGAACTATGGCTACACCTTC
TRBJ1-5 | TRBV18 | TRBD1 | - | CASSPDRGSQPQHF | TGTGCCAGCTCACCGGACAGGGGCAGTCAGCCCCAGCATTTT
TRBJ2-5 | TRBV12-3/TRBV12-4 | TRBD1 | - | CASSQGQRETQYF | TGTGCCAGCAGTCAGGGACAGAGGGAGACCCAGTACTTC
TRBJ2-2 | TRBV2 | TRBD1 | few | CASSSQGAGELFF | TGTGCCAGCAGTTCGCAGGGGGCCGGGGAGCTGTTTTTT
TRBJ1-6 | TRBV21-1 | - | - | CASPDRGRSPLHF | TGTGCCAGCCCTGACAGGGGCCGGTCACCCCTCCACTTT
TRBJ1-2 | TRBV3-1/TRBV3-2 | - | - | CASSQDLAGNYGYTF | TGTGCCAGCAGCCAAGATCTAGCAGGAAACTATGGCTACACCTTC
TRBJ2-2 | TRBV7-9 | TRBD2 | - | CASPLGLAGNTGELFF | TGTGCCAGCCCCCTCGGGCTAGCGGGAAATACCGGGGAGCTGTTTTTT
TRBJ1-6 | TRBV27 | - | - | CASSLGGARSPLHF | TGTGCCAGCAGTCTCGGGGGGGCAAGATCACCCCTCCACTTT
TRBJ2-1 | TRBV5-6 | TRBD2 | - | CASRGTSDEQFF | TGTGCCAGCAGGGGCACTAGCGATGAGCAGTTCTTC
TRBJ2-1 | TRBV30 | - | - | CAWSVGLQNEQFF | TGTGCCTGGAGTGTTGGGCTCCAAAATGAGCAGTTCTTC
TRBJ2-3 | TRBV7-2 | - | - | CASSKYASEATQYF | TGTGCCAGCAGCAAATACGCTAGCGAAGCGACGCAGTATTTT